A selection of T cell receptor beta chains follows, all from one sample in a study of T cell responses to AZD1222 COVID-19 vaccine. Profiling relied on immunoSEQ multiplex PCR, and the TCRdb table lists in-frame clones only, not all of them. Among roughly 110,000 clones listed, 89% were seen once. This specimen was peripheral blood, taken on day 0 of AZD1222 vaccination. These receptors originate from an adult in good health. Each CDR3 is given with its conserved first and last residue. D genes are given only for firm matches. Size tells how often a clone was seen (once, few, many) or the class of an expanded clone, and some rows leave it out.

cdr3_nt: TGTGCCAGAAGCTTGGAGCAGGGCTCGAACACCGGGGAGCTGTTTTTT; cdr3_aa: CARSLEQGSNTGELFF; clone_size: .; v_call: TRBV5-3; j_call: TRBJ2-2; d_call: .
cdr3_nt: TGTGCCACCAGTGATGCCGGGATGGGGGGGCGCAATTCCGGCGGCTACACCTTC; cdr3_aa: CATSDAGMGGRNSGGYTF; clone_size: .; v_call: TRBV24-1; j_call: TRBJ1-2; d_call: .
cdr3_nt: TGTGCCAGCAGTTTAAGTGGGGTAAGCTCCTATGGCTACACCTTC; cdr3_aa: CASSLSGVSSYGYTF; clone_size: .; v_call: TRBV28; j_call: TRBJ1-2; d_call: .
cdr3_nt: TGTGCCAGTAAACGCGGGATATGGGACACCGGGGAGCTGTTTTTT; cdr3_aa: CASKRGIWDTGELFF; clone_size: .; v_call: TRBV19; j_call: TRBJ2-2; d_call: .
cdr3_nt: TGTGCCAGCAGTGAATCCCCCGGGCCATCCTACGAGCAGTACTTC; cdr3_aa: CASSESPGPSYEQYF; clone_size: .; v_call: TRBV6-1; j_call: TRBJ2-7; d_call: .
cdr3_nt: TGCGCCAGCAGCCAAGGCCAGGTCTCGTCCTCCTACGAGCAGTACTTC; cdr3_aa: CASSQGQVSSSYEQYF; clone_size: .; v_call: TRBV4-1; j_call: TRBJ2-7; d_call: .
cdr3_nt: TGCAGCGTCACTTACAACCGAGGAGGGAATGAGCAGTTCTTC; cdr3_aa: CSVTYNRGGNEQFF; clone_size: .; v_call: TRBV29-1; j_call: TRBJ2-1; d_call: .
cdr3_nt: TGTGCCAGCAGCCCCGGGACTAGCGGGATTCCCCAAGAGACCCAGTACTTC; cdr3_aa: CASSPGTSGIPQETQYF; clone_size: .; v_call: TRBV5-8; j_call: TRBJ2-5; d_call: TRBD2
cdr3_nt: TGTGCCAGCAGTTCGACAGATAGCAATCAGCCCCAGCATTTT; cdr3_aa: CASSSTDSNQPQHF; clone_size: .; v_call: TRBV7-9; j_call: TRBJ1-5; d_call: .
cdr3_nt: TGTGCCAGCAGCTTAGAACTAGCCTACGAGCAGTACTTC; cdr3_aa: CASSLELAYEQYF; clone_size: .; v_call: TRBV7-9; j_call: TRBJ2-7; d_call: .
cdr3_nt: TGTGCCACCAGTGATAGCAGGGGGCCAGGCTCTGGAAACACCATATATTTT; cdr3_aa: CATSDSRGPGSGNTIYF; clone_size: .; v_call: TRBV24-1; j_call: TRBJ1-3; d_call: TRBD1
cdr3_nt: TGTGCCAGCAGCTTATTATCCGAGCAGTACTTC; cdr3_aa: CASSLLSEQYF; clone_size: .; v_call: TRBV7-9; j_call: TRBJ2-7; d_call: .
cdr3_nt: TGTGCCAGCAGCTTGGGCGCCTACGAGCAGTACTTC; cdr3_aa: CASSLGAYEQYF; clone_size: .; v_call: TRBV5-5; j_call: TRBJ2-7; d_call: .
cdr3_nt: TGTGCCAGCAGCGCGGACCTTAAGTATGGCTACACCTTC; cdr3_aa: CASSADLKYGYTF; clone_size: .; v_call: TRBV9; j_call: TRBJ1-2; d_call: .
cdr3_nt: TGTGCCAGCAGTCGGAGGGGGACTACTAACTATGGCTACACCTTC; cdr3_aa: CASSRRGTTNYGYTF; clone_size: .; v_call: TRBV6-5; j_call: TRBJ1-2; d_call: .
cdr3_nt: TGCGCCAGCAGCCAAGGAACTACAGGCGGTAACTATGGCTACACCTTC; cdr3_aa: CASSQGTTGGNYGYTF; clone_size: .; v_call: TRBV4-3; j_call: TRBJ1-2; d_call: .
cdr3_nt: TGTGCCTGGAGTGCTGGACAGGGGAATTCAGATACGCAGTATTTT; cdr3_aa: CAWSAGQGNSDTQYF; clone_size: .; v_call: TRBV30; j_call: TRBJ2-3; d_call: TRBD1
cdr3_nt: TGTGCCAGCAGCTTAATGGGCTATGGCTACACCTTC; cdr3_aa: CASSLMGYGYTF; clone_size: .; v_call: TRBV7-9; j_call: TRBJ1-2; d_call: .
cdr3_nt: TGTGCCAGCAGCCCCCCGCAGGCTTCGGCGGCTTTCTTT; cdr3_aa: CASSPPQASAAFF; clone_size: .; v_call: TRBV28; j_call: TRBJ1-1; d_call: .
cdr3_nt: TGCGCCAGCAGCCAAGTCGGCAAGCGACCAGAAGCTTTCTTT; cdr3_aa: CASSQVGKRPEAFF; clone_size: once; v_call: TRBV4-3; j_call: TRBJ1-1; d_call: .
cdr3_nt: TGTGCCAGCAGTGCCCATTACAGGGGTGATGACACCGGGGAGCTGTTTTTT; cdr3_aa: CASSAHYRGDDTGELFF; clone_size: .; v_call: TRBV6-1; j_call: TRBJ2-2; d_call: TRBD1
cdr3_nt: TGTGCCAGCAATTCACAGGGAGGCGCAGGGGCCAACGTCCTGACTTTC; cdr3_aa: CASNSQGGAGANVLTF; clone_size: .; v_call: TRBV28; j_call: TRBJ2-6; d_call: .
cdr3_nt: TGTGCCACCAGTGATGGGACCTTCAATGGCTACACCTTC; cdr3_aa: CATSDGTFNGYTF; clone_size: .; v_call: TRBV24-1; j_call: TRBJ1-2; d_call: .
cdr3_nt: TGTGCCAGCAGCTTGAGACGACAGGGGGAGACCCAGTACTTC; cdr3_aa: CASSLRRQGETQYF; clone_size: .; v_call: TRBV14; j_call: TRBJ2-5; d_call: TRBD1
cdr3_nt: TGTGCCAGCAGCTCTCAACTAGCGTTGGGTCACACCGGGGAGCTGTTTTTT; cdr3_aa: CASSSQLALGHTGELFF; clone_size: .; v_call: TRBV11-2; j_call: TRBJ2-2; d_call: TRBD2